This entry is about one T cell receptor (beta chain). The antigen is undetermined. V dropped 4 bases and J dropped 2; count of bases not matched to a gene: 5. In germline, CDR1 is SGHNT, CDR2 YYREEE (reference sequence). CDR3 size: 14 residues. This specimen belongs to a study of cytomegalovirus exposure and HLA in healthy donors. Primers included in the PCR were 60 Vbeta and 13 Jbeta primers. Only in-frame clones appear in the TCRdb table, and some are missing; sequencing was by immunoSEQ multiplex PCR. Among 150,000 to 160,000 clones listed, roughly 79% were seen once. Study-wide results and limits: When a later analysis compared HLA-associated TCR beta chains with equally common others, the HLA-associated chains turned out to be more clonally expanded and to have lower generation probabilities. TCR beta chains numbering some 150 were designated cytomegalovirus-associated. A highly shared variant cluster was judged a likely technical artifact. By a later analysis, the bulk of CMV-associated TCR beta chains appeared HLA-restricted.

The TCR was taken from a man between 18 and 29 years old in good health and CMV-seronegative. The specimen was PBMCs. The rearrangement joins TRBV5-4 to TRBJ1-1, with 7 bases fitting TRBD1. The CDR3 spells CASSPGTVNTEAFF. The CDR3 DNA reads TGTGCCAGCAGCCCCGGGACAGTCAACACTGAAGCTTTCTTT.